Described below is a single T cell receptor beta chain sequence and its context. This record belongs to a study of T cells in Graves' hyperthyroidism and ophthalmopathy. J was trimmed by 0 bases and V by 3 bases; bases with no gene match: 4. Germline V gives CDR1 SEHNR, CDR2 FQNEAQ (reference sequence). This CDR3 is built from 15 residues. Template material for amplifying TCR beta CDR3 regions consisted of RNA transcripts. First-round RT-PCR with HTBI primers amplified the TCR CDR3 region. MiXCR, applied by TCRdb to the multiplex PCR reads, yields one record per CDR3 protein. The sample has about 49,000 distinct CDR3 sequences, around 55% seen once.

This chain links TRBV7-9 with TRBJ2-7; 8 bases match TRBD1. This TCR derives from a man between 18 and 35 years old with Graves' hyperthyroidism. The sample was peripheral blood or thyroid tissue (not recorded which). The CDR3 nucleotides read TGTGCCAGCAGCTTTAGGACAGGGAGCTCCTACGAGCAGTACTTC. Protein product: CASSFRTGSSYEQYF.